The 23 T cell receptor beta chains presented below share a single source sample, sequenced in a study of T cell responses to AZD1222 COVID-19 vaccine. Method: immunoSEQ multiplex PCR; TCRdb's copy keeps in-frame clones and lacks some. The sample includes 130,000 to 150,000 clones, approximately 85% of them seen just once. Sequencing used peripheral blood, obtained 28 days after the second dose of the MenACWY control vaccine. These receptors originate from an adult who received the MenACWY meningococcal vaccine as a control.

The J gene is TRBJ1-5, the V gene TRBV19; TRBD1 aligns across 7 bases. This CDR3 spans 16 amino acids. Looked up from germline, CDR1 is LNHDA and CDR2 is SQIVND (reference sequence). The V and J ends lost 5 bases and 2 bases, in that order; junction bases with no gene match: 9. The CDR3 sequence: CASSPPQGFGNQPQHF. CDR3 coding DNA: TGTGCCAGTAGTCCGCCACAGGGGTTTGGCAATCAGCCCCAGCATTTT.

This clone came up once. The V gene is TRBV5-6, the J gene TRBJ2-7; possible D gene TRBD2, 5 bases. From germline, CDR1 is SGHDT and CDR2 YYEEEE. The CDR3 is 14 residues long. Trimming pared 4 bases from V and 6 bases from J, leaving 17 bases between. The CDR3 nucleotides are TGTGCCAGCAGCATGGGCGAAGCGGATAGCGAGCAGTACTTC. Translated: CASSMGEADSEQYF. The variable domain in full, with the rest retrieved from reference TRBV5-6 and TRBJ2-7, is DAGVTQSPTHLIKTRGQQVTLRCSPKSGHDTVSWYQQALGQGPQFIFQYYEEEERQRGNFPDRFSGHQFPNYSSELNVNALLLGDSALYLCASSMGEADSEQYFGPGTRLTVT.

The chain links TRBV11-2 to TRBJ1-2; 9 nucleotides align to TRBD1. V dropped 5 bases and J dropped 8; count of bases not matched to a gene: 9. This CDR3 contains 14 residues. The germline V gene encodes CDR1 SGHAT and CDR2 FQNNGV. The CDR3 DNA follows: TGTGCCAGCAGCCCACTGGGACAGGGCTACGGCTACACCTTC. It translates to CASSPLGQGYGYTF.

J is TRBJ1-2 and V is TRBV6-2 or TRBV6-3; D perhaps matches TRBD1 (5 bases). The length of the CDR3 is 13 residues. V was pared by 2 bases and J by 4 bases, with 8 bases between. Germline lookup yields CDR1 MNHEY and CDR2 SVGEGT. DNA for the CDR3: TGTGCCAGCAGTTACGGCGGGACCTATGGCTACACCTTC. Translating it yields CASSYGGTYGYTF.

The CDR3 sequence is CASSLVAQKTQYF. The CDR3 DNA follows: TGTGCCAGCAGCTTAGTAGCTCAGAAGACCCAGTACTTC. V and J are TRBV7-2 and TRBJ2-5; D remains ambiguous. The CDR3 totals 13 residues. The V end was cut by 1 base, the J end by 6 bases, with 9 bases between. From germline, CDR1 is SGHTA and CDR2 FQGNSA.

DNA for the CDR3: TGCGCCAGCAGCTTGTCAGGTGCCGTGAACACCGGGGAGCTGTTTTTT. Protein: CASSLSGAVNTGELFF. J is TRBJ2-2 and V is TRBV5-1; no clear D. Trimming left V 1 base short and J 1 base short, with 11 bases between. The CDR3 loop spans 16 amino acids. Germline V gene sequence: CDR1 SGHRS, CDR2 YFSETQ.

This chain connects TRBV4-1 to TRBJ1-4; TRBD1 is a possible D gene (5 bases). Germline CDR1 reads MGHRA; CDR2 reads YSYEKL. V lost 4 bases, J lost 8 bases, and 17 bases lay in between. This CDR3 is built from 15 residues. This CDR3 reads CASSPGTSGGEKLFF. The CDR3 DNA sequence: TGCGCCAGCAGCCCGGGGACCTCCGGGGGAGAAAAACTGTTTTTT.

The chain recombines TRBV11-3 with TRBJ1-1; D is unresolved. V was pared by 1 base and J by 1 base, with 16 bases between. CDR1 is SGHNT and CDR2 is YENEEA in the germline V gene. This CDR3 comprises 17 residues. For the CDR3, the DNA is TGTGCCAGCAGCTTAGGACTCGTTTCCGGGTGGAACACTGAAGCTTTCTTT. Translating it yields CASSLGLVSGWNTEAFF.

The chain recombines TRBV7-2 with TRBJ2-7, with a weak D call TRBD1 (5 bases). From germline, CDR1 is SGHTA and CDR2 FQGNSA. The V end was cut by 3 bases, the J end by 6 bases, with 15 bases between. CDR3 size: 14 residues. In nucleotides, the CDR3 is TGTGCCAGCAGCTTGGGGCAGGTAGGGTCCGAGCAGTACTTC. Protein: CASSLGQVGSEQYF.

This clone was detected once. The CDR3 DNA reads as TGCGCCAGCAGCTTGGGGACAGGGGGCGGGAGATACGGCTACACCTTC. It is translated as CASSLGTGGGRYGYTF. This chain links TRBV5-1 with TRBJ1-2, with 11 bases matching TRBD1. The CDR3 runs 16 residues. Losses at the gene ends were 0 bases for V and 8 bases for J; bases not matched to a gene: 9. Germline V lookup: CDR1 SGHRS, CDR2 YFSETQ. Full variable domain (outside the CDR3, taken from reference TRBV5-1 and TRBJ1-2): KAGVTQTPRYLIKTRGQQVTLSCSPISGHRSVSWYQQTPGQGLQFLFEYFSETQRNKGNFPGRFSGRQFSNSRSEMNVSTLELGDSALYLCASSLGTGGGRYGYTFGSGTRLTVV.

CDR3 amino acids: CASSLGGIWNEQFF. In DNA, the CDR3 is TGTGCCAGCAGCTTAGGTGGGATTTGGAATGAGCAGTTCTTC. The chain joins TRBV11-3 to TRBJ2-1; D is uncertain. The V end was cut by 1 base, the J end by 7 bases, with 11 bases between. The CDR3 covers 14 residues. Looked up from germline, CDR1 is SGHNT and CDR2 is YENEEA. Variable domain in full (rest from reference TRBV11-3 and TRBJ2-1): EAGVVQSPRYKIIEKKQPVAFWCNPISGHNTLYWYLQNLGQGPELLIRYENEEAVDDSQLPKDRFSAERLKGVDSTLKIQPAELGDSAVYLCASSLGGIWNEQFFGPGTRLTVL.

This sequence joins TRBV25-1 and TRBJ2-1; 8 nucleotides match TRBD2. The V segment lost 5 bases and the J segment 4 bases; nucleotides outside the gene matches: 7. The CDR3 consists of 15 residues. Germline V CDR1 and CDR2: MGHDK, SYGVNS. The CDR3 nucleotides read TGTGCCAGCAGTCGAACGGGGGGGCGATACAATGAGCAGTTCTTC. This sequence encodes CASSRTGGRYNEQFF. The whole variable domain, remainder taken from reference TRBV25-1 and TRBJ2-1, is EADIYQTPRYLVIGTGKKITLECSQTMGHDKMYWYQQDPGMELHLIHYSYGVNSTEKGDLSSESTVSRIRTEHFPLTLESARPSHTSQYLCASSRTGGRYNEQFFGPGTRLTVL.

This clone has only a few counts. The chain has TRBV24-1 and TRBJ1-1; 7 bases match TRBD1. This CDR3 comprises 13 residues. The germline V gene has CDR1 KGHDR and CDR2 SFDVKD. The junction had 2 bases not matched to a gene; V was cut back by 3 bases and J by 5 bases. The CDR3 DNA sequence: TGTGCCACCAGTGATGTGACAGGGACTGAAGCTTTCTTT. It encodes CATSDVTGTEAFF.

The CDR3 region has the DNA TGTGCCAGCAGCCCTGGGCAAAGGAGTGAAGCTTTCTTT. This gives the protein CASSPGQRSEAFF. The V and J genes are TRBV14 and TRBJ1-1; D call uncertain. CDR3 length: 13 residues. CDR1 and CDR2 from the germline V gene are SGHDN and FVKESK. V was shortened by 4 bases and J by 7 bases, with 13 bases between the two germline ends.

The chain has TRBV30 and TRBJ2-7, with unresolved D. V lost 2 bases to trimming and J lost 6 bases, with 20 bases between them. Germline loops: CDR1 GTSNPN, CDR2 SVGIG (reference sequence). There are 15 residues in the CDR3. CDR3 bases: TGTGCCTGGAGTCCTGGACGTAGGAGTCGCTCCGAGCAGTACTTC. Translated: CAWSPGRRSRSEQYF.

The chain links TRBV21-1 to TRBJ1-1; the D call TRBD1 from the table was never checked on the DNA. TRBV21-1 is labeled a pseudogene. The CDR3 extends over 15 amino acids. CDR3 coding DNA: TGTGCCAGCAGCAAAGGGAACAGAACTAACACTGAAGCTTTCTTT. Translation gives CASSKGNRTNTEAFF.

A single count supports this clone. The chain recombines TRBV4-3 with TRBJ1-3; no clear D gene. Germline V lookup: CDR1 LGHNA, CDR2 YSLEER. This CDR3 region has 14 residues. Trimming stripped 1 base from V and 3 bases from J, with 7 bases between. The CDR3 region has the DNA TGCGCCAGCAGCCAAGTAGACGGTGGAAACACCATATATTTT. It encodes CASSQVDGGNTIYF.

V and J are TRBV14 and TRBJ2-7, with TRBD1 identical over 8 bases. Germline lookup yields CDR1 SGHDN and CDR2 FVKESK. V was pared by 2 bases and J by 6 bases, with 9 bases of the junction left unmatched. The CDR3 is made up of 15 amino acids. The CDR3: CASSQLDRGRGEQYF. The CDR3 nucleotides read TGTGCCAGCAGCCAATTAGACAGGGGAAGGGGCGAGCAGTACTTC.

The chain employs TRBV6-5 and TRBJ2-7; D unclear. Trimming took off 0 bases at V and 4 bases at J, with 7 bases between the two ends. Germline V CDR1 and CDR2: MNHEY, SVGAGI. CDR3 length: 13 amino acids. CDR3 sequence reads: CASSYSLGYEQYF. The CDR3, as DNA: TGTGCCAGCAGTTACTCGTTAGGTTACGAGCAGTACTTC.

This chain joins TRBV2 and TRBJ1-2, with TRBD1 matching over 11 bases. This CDR3 comprises 15 residues. The J segment lost 6 bases and the V segment lost 6 bases, leaving 9 bases of the junction unmatched. CDR1 and CDR2 from the germline V gene are SNHLY and FYNNEI. CDR3 loop: CASSRFGQGADGYTF. CDR3 nucleotides: TGTGCCAGCAGCCGCTTCGGACAGGGGGCTGATGGCTACACCTTC.

The chain employs TRBV28 and TRBJ2-7; 9 bases align to TRBD1. From germline, CDR1 is MDHEN and CDR2 SYDVKM. This CDR3 region has 15 residues. With 5 bases clipped from V and 3 bases from J, the junction kept 8 bases outside the gene matches. The CDR3 sequence: CASSPEPTGGYEQYF. CDR3 DNA: TGTGCCAGCAGTCCCGAACCGACAGGGGGCTACGAGCAGTACTTC.

The count of this clone is one. This sequence joins TRBV3-1 (or the pseudogene TRBV3-2) and TRBJ2-7, with TRBD2 as a possible D gene (5 bases). CDR3 length equals 13 residues. Germline V gene sequence: CDR1 LGHDT, CDR2 YNNKEL (reference sequence). Trimming stripped 5 bases from V and 7 bases from J, with 15 bases between. The CDR3 reads CASSTDSSREQYF. CDR3 sequence (DNA): TGTGCCAGCAGCACGGACTCTTCTCGGGAGCAGTACTTC.

The rearrangement joins TRBV27 to TRBJ1-1, with TRBD1 matching 10 bases. Per germline, CDR1 MNHEY and CDR2 SMNVEV (reference sequence). This CDR3 is 15 amino acids long. The V segment lost 5 bases and the J segment 0 bases; nucleotides outside the gene matches: 3. The CDR3 DNA follows: TGTGCCAGCAGTATGACAGGGGGCCTGAACACTGAAGCTTTCTTT. Its protein product is CASSMTGGLNTEAFF.